These 17 T cell receptor beta chains were all obtained from the same sample, sequenced in a study of T cell changes during pregnancy in multiple sclerosis. The data were produced by immunoSEQ multiplex PCR, yet TCRdb's version contains in-frame clones alone and is incomplete. Altogether some 70,000 clones are present, 91% being singletons, with the ten largest covering 0.86%. This material consisted of peripheral blood, taken in the second trimester of pregnancy. The origin of the receptors is a female donor with multiple sclerosis, enrolled in a pregnancy study.

V gene TRBV19 combines with J gene TRBJ1-2, with D unclear. The ends were cut back, 5 bases at V and 6 bases at J, with 13 bases in the middle. Germline V gene sequence: CDR1 LNHDA, CDR2 SQIVND (reference sequence). This CDR3 has 13 residues. The CDR3 loop reads CASSERRGDGYTF. CDR3 nucleotides: TGTGCCAGTAGTGAACGGCGTGGAGATGGCTACACCTTC.

The chain has TRBV7-9 and TRBJ2-2; tentative D call: TRBD2 (6 bases). This CDR3 is built from 18 residues. Trimming stripped 5 bases from V and 4 bases from J, with 23 bases between. Germline CDR1 reads SEHNR; CDR2 reads FQNEAQ (reference sequence). This CDR3 is CASSPTYPRDLLTGELFF. Written as DNA, the CDR3 is TGTGCCAGCAGCCCCACTTACCCCAGGGACTTACTCACCGGGGAGCTGTTTTTT.

The rearrangement joins TRBV19 to TRBJ1-1, with D unclear. The CDR3 loop spans 13 amino acids. Trimming cost V 2 bases and J 3 bases, with 7 bases left between them. Germline V gene sequence: CDR1 LNHDA, CDR2 SQIVND (reference sequence). This chain's CDR3 is CASSIRTDTEAFF. CDR3 sequence (DNA): TGTGCCAGTAGTATACGAACAGACACTGAAGCTTTCTTT.

The genes are TRBV5-1 and TRBJ2-7; D unresolved. V was clipped by 1 base and J by 0 bases, with 5 bases between them. In germline, CDR1 is SGHRS, CDR2 YFSETQ. This CDR3 has 13 amino acids. CDR3 sequence reads: CASSLHNSYEQYF. Written as DNA, the CDR3 is TGCGCCAGCAGCTTGCACAACTCCTACGAGCAGTACTTC.

The rearrangement joins TRBV6-6 to TRBJ2-5, with D maybe TRBD2 (6 bases). Germline V gene sequence: CDR1 MNHNY, CDR2 SVGAGI (reference sequence). Trimming shortened V by 5 bases and J by 4 bases, and 11 bases separated the two germline ends. The CDR3 loop spans 13 amino acids. This CDR3 is CASSLPGLETQYF. The CDR3 DNA follows: TGTGCCAGCAGTCTCCCGGGACTAGAGACCCAGTACTTC.

The V call is TRBV9, the J call TRBJ2-5; TRBD1 matches 12 bases. CDR3 length: 15 residues. V lost 3 bases and J lost 5; bases outside the gene matches: 5. Germline V gene lookup returns CDR1 SGDLS and CDR2 YYNGEE. The CDR3 DNA reads TGTGCCAGCAGCGAGGGGACAGGGGGCATCGAGACCCAGTACTTC. It is translated as CASSEGTGGIETQYF.

This rearrangement joins TRBV15 to TRBJ2-3; weak D call: TRBD2 (5 bases). This CDR3 comprises 15 residues. The V and J ends lost 1 base and 2 bases respectively, with 10 bases between them. Germline V gives CDR1 LNHNV, CDR2 YYDKDF (reference sequence). The CDR3, as DNA: TGTGCCACCAGCAGAGGGGAGCCTTCCACAGATACGCAGTATTTT. Protein: CATSRGEPSTDTQYF.

V is TRBV2 and J is TRBJ1-4; D remains unclear. Germline lookup yields CDR1 SNHLY and CDR2 FYNNEI. The V and J ends lost 5 bases and 0 bases respectively, with 4 bases between them. The CDR3 length is 13 residues. The DNA of the CDR3 is TGTGCCAGCAGTTCGGCAACTAATGAAAAACTGTTTTTT. The encoded protein is CASSSATNEKLFF.

J is TRBJ1-4 and V is TRBV25-1; a possible D gene is TRBD1 (5 bases). CDR3 length: 16 amino acids. Looked up from germline, CDR1 is MGHDK and CDR2 is SYGVNS. Deletions cut 0 bases from V and 6 bases from J, with 14 bases between. The CDR3 DNA is TGTGCCAGCAGTGAATATCCTGTCGGGGGAGATGAAAAACTGTTTTTT. Protein: CASSEYPVGGDEKLFF.

V is TRBV29-1 and J is TRBJ1-1, with 8 bases lining up with TRBD1. The germline V gene has CDR1 SQVTM and CDR2 ANQGSEA. The CDR3 runs 15 residues. V lost 5 bases to trimming and J lost 5 bases; unmatched junction nucleotides: 13. This chain's CDR3 is CSVPQGAAFGTEAFF. In DNA form, the CDR3 reads TGCAGCGTTCCCCAGGGGGCAGCATTTGGGACTGAAGCTTTCTTT.

About this clone itself: The junction does not match germline at one end; this may be a read error. V and J are TRBV30 and TRBJ1-2; 7 nucleotides align to TRBD1. Germline CDR1 reads GTSNPN; CDR2 reads SVGIG (reference sequence). This CDR3 contains 14 residues. The CDR3 here is CGHRTGGANYGYTF. The CDR3 bases are TGCGGTCACCGGACAGGTGGCGCTAACTATGGCTACACCTTC.

The V call is TRBV14, the J call TRBJ2-1; D gene uncertain. This CDR3 spans 16 amino acids. The ends were cut back, 2 bases at V and 0 bases at J, with 11 bases in the middle. Germline V lookup: CDR1 SGHDN, CDR2 FVKESK. CDR3 protein: CASSQLQPSSYNEQFF. CDR3 DNA sequence: TGTGCCAGCAGCCAATTACAGCCGAGCTCCTACAATGAGCAGTTCTTC.

This chain joins TRBV29-1 and TRBJ1-2; D gene uncertain. Germline V gene data show CDR1 as SQVTM and CDR2 as ANQGSEA. Trimming removed 6 bases from V and 1 base from J, with 6 bases in between. This CDR3 is 11 amino acids long. CDR3 amino acids: CSVQVNYGYTF. The CDR3 DNA is TGCAGCGTACAAGTTAACTATGGCTACACCTTC.

The rearrangement uses TRBV5-5 and TRBJ1-1; D call uncertain. The V and J ends lost 4 bases and 1 base respectively, with 11 bases between them. CDR1 SGHKS and CDR2 YYEKEE come from the germline V gene (reference sequence). CDR3 size: 14 residues. The DNA for the CDR3 is TGTGCCAGCAGCCTTATGTTGGCGAACACTGAAGCTTTCTTT. Translated, it gives CASSLMLANTEAFF.

The rearrangement joins TRBV6-5 to TRBJ1-1, with no clear D. V lost 7 bases, J lost 0 bases, and 9 bases lay in between. CDR1 MNHEY and CDR2 SVGAGI come from the germline V gene. The CDR3 consists of 13 residues. The CDR3 nucleotides are TGTGCCAGCACCTACGCCCTGAACACTGAAGCTTTCTTT. Its translation: CASTYALNTEAFF.

The chain employs TRBV9 and TRBJ1-4, with D possibly matching TRBD1 (6 bases). Germline V CDR1 and CDR2: SGDLS, YYNGEE. The CDR3 runs 14 residues. Deletions cut 3 bases from V and 6 bases from J, with 12 bases between. CDR3 DNA: TGTGCCAGCAGCGCCCGAGGGGGGGATGAAAAACTGTTTTTT. Its translation is CASSARGGDEKLFF.

The table lists this clone with a few counts. CDR3 in amino acids: CSVGKGLNTEAFF. CDR3 DNA: TGCAGCGTAGGAAAGGGGTTGAACACTGAAGCTTTCTTT. The V call is TRBV29-1, the J call TRBJ1-1; tentatively, D is TRBD1 (5 bases). Germline V gene lookup returns CDR1 SQVTM and CDR2 ANQGSEA. The CDR3 is 13 residues long. V shed 6 bases and J shed 0 bases, with 11 bases lying between them.